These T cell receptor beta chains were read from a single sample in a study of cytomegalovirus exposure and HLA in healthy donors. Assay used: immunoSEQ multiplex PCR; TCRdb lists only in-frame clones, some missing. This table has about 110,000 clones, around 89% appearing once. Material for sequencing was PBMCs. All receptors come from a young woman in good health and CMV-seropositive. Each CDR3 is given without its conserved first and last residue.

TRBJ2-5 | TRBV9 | ASSAHSGGAGETQY
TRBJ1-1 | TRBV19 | ASSIQGVNTEAF
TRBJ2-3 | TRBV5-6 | ASSLSRGSGTQY
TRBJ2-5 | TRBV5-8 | ASSLGGFQETQY
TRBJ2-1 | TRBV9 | ASSVGAGGAYNEQF
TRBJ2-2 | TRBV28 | ASSPGLAGGGTGELF
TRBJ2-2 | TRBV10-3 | AIGQGVTNTGELF
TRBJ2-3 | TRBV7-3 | ASSSGLAGGTDTQY
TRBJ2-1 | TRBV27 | ASSPPPLGWYNEQF
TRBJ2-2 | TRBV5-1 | ASSSSGQGYTGELF
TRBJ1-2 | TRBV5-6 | ASSTGTGETNYGYT
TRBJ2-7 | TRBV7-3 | ASSLTGTSGSYEQY
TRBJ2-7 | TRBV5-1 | ASSLLPSGTAYEQY
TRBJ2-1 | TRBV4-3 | ASSQVVGTGGNEQF
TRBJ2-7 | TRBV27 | ASSLGGTSYEQY
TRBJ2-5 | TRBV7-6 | ASSPNRVVETQY
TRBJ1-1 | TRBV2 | ASSEWGRESTEAF
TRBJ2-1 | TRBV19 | ASSNLGPSGIYNEQF
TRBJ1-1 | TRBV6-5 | ASRGQGPNTEAF
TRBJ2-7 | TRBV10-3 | AISDMSRSSYEQY
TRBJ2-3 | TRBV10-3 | AISLSLAGGNTSTDTQY
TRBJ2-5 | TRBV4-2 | ASSQGTGQGIQETQY
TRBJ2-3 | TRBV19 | ASSSRTSGIITDTQY
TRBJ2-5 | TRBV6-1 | ASSVADTRKETQY
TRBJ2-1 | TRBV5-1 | ASSPSSGGTYNEQF
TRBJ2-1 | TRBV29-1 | SVEEAGHYNEQF
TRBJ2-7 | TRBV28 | ASSLSQGIPYEQY
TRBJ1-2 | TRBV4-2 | ASSQDSSGTDYGYT
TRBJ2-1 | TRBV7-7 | ASSPGPRGQSNEQF
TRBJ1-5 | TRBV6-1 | ASSQAGGGPYSNQPQH
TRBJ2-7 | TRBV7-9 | ASSSTGTISYEQY
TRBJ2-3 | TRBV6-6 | ASRAREGGPDTQY
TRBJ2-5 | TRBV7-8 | ASSLQGLVGETQY
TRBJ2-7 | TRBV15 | ATSRDWASGVYEQY
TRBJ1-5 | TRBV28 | ASHPGQTYSNQPQH
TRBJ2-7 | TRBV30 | AWSTGTSYEQY
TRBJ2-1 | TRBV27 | ASRDAGLGIEQF
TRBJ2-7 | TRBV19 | ASSTTSGVAPVLY
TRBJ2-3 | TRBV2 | ASRSGLMPGDTQY
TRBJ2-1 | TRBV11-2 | ASSPSGKVNEQF